Listed below are T cell receptor beta chains from one sample, sequenced in a study of blood T cell repertoires in COVID-19. Assay used: immunoSEQ multiplex PCR; TCRdb lists only in-frame clones, some missing. The sample holds around 63,000 clones, 72% seen once. The specimen sequenced was peripheral blood. The origin of the receptors is a woman in her sixties or seventies with COVID-19, enrolled during active disease. Each CDR3 is given without its conserved first and last residue. Each record gives: V gene, CDR3 protein.

v_gene: TRBV6-2/TRBV6-3
CDR3aa: ASSLEETQY

v_gene: TRBV7-2
CDR3aa: ASSGTNSYEQY

v_gene: TRBV2
CDR3aa: ASSRQTSNQPQH

v_gene: TRBV24-1
CDR3aa: ATSRAGAQETQY

v_gene: TRBV11-3
CDR3aa: ASSLIGGYPGANVLT

v_gene: TRBV7-2
CDR3aa: ASSLTAGGLQTQY

v_gene: TRBV4-3
CDR3aa: ASSRTANTEAF

v_gene: TRBV9
CDR3aa: ASSLGGAGNSPLH

v_gene: TRBV4-2
CDR3aa: ASSVSGVSYNEQF

v_gene: TRBV14
CDR3aa: ASSRDRDYGYT

v_gene: TRBV4-2
CDR3aa: ASSKDPWARGDVF

v_gene: TRBV19
CDR3aa: ASCGGREGGWNTEAF

v_gene: TRBV7-9
CDR3aa: ASSWRGRRETQY

v_gene: TRBV6-5
CDR3aa: ASRQTGVNQPQH

v_gene: TRBV4-1
CDR3aa: ASSQGGTRNSPLH

v_gene: TRBV2
CDR3aa: ASSEASGRGDTQY

v_gene: TRBV19
CDR3aa: ASSTLRDVNYGYT

v_gene: TRBV2
CDR3aa: ASSAVSAEDTQY

v_gene: TRBV6-6
CDR3aa: ASSPTSGGNTGELF

v_gene: TRBV6-7
CDR3aa: ASSHGWGRNEKLF

v_gene: TRBV4-2
CDR3aa: ASSQGHGGVGNQPQH

v_gene: TRBV15
CDR3aa: ATQGGNQPQH

v_gene: TRBV2
CDR3aa: ASSAQGARGYNQPQH

v_gene: TRBV5-6
CDR3aa: ASSLRLAGSNEQF

v_gene: TRBV3-1/TRBV3-2
CDR3aa: ASSRKESYGYT

v_gene: TRBV2
CDR3aa: ASSEAEGTGRWKTEAF

v_gene: TRBV5-1
CDR3aa: ASSLVSSGGLDTQY

v_gene: TRBV4-2
CDR3aa: ASSQGRGQYSPLH

v_gene: TRBV7-8
CDR3aa: ASSLTGGQETQY

v_gene: TRBV5-6
CDR3aa: ASSLGWSGAF

v_gene: TRBV2
CDR3aa: ASSHPVAGNTIY

v_gene: TRBV6-2/TRBV6-3
CDR3aa: ASSYQSGYQETQY

v_gene: TRBV9
CDR3aa: ASSVGPSTGLY

v_gene: TRBV6-5
CDR3aa: ATKLGDSTDTQY

v_gene: TRBV7-3
CDR3aa: ASSPGGQGARGGELF

v_gene: TRBV5-4
CDR3aa: ASSARLAGVNTGELF

v_gene: TRBV6-5
CDR3aa: ASILRGEQY

v_gene: TRBV7-2
CDR3aa: ASSLGDSRNSPLH

v_gene: TRBV7-2
CDR3aa: ASSLRQPGTDTQY

v_gene: TRBV7-3
CDR3aa: ASSLGLAGGYEQF

v_gene: TRBV19
CDR3aa: ASSAGTRYEQY

v_gene: TRBV7-9
CDR3aa: ASSRSNDQPQH

v_gene: TRBV6-4
CDR3aa: ASSRDKFTGELF

v_gene: TRBV19
CDR3aa: ASSYWQGETGELF

v_gene: TRBV5-1
CDR3aa: ASSLWAGETQY